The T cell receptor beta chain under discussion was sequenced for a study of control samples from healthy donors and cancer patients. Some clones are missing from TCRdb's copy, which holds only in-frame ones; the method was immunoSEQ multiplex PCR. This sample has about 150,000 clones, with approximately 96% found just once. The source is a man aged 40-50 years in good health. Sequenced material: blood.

CDR3 DNA sequence: TGTGCCAGCGGGGGGGCGGCCTATGGCTACACCTTC. Amino acids: CASGGAAYGYTF. V usage is TRBV3-1 (or the pseudogene TRBV3-2) and J usage is TRBJ1-2; D may be TRBD1 (6 bases). V was pared by 8 bases and J by 4 bases, with 11 bases between. In germline, CDR1 is LGHDT, CDR2 YNNKEL (reference sequence). The CDR3 extends over 12 amino acids.